This T cell receptor (beta chain) was sequenced during a study of beta chain features in type 1 diabetes. As every portion of the isolated RNA was reverse transcribed, the sequencing read expressed TCRB transcripts. Produced via immunoSEQ multiplex PCR; TCRdb's table is partial and in-frame only. The sample consists of fewer than 550,000 clones, over 9.5% of them appearing once. The CDR3 loop spans 16 amino acids. V was cut by 0 bases and J by 1 base, with 11 bases left in between. Germline CDR1 and CDR2: MNHNY and SVGAGI (reference sequence). The origin of this receptor is a woman between 18 and 29 years old in good health. Sequences were obtained from naive CD4+ T cells from blood. The chain combines TRBV6-6 with TRBJ2-3, with unresolved D. The CDR3 DNA reads TGTGCCAGCAGTTACTCACAGACCTTGGGCACAGATACGCAGTATTTT. Translated: CASSYSQTLGTDTQYF.